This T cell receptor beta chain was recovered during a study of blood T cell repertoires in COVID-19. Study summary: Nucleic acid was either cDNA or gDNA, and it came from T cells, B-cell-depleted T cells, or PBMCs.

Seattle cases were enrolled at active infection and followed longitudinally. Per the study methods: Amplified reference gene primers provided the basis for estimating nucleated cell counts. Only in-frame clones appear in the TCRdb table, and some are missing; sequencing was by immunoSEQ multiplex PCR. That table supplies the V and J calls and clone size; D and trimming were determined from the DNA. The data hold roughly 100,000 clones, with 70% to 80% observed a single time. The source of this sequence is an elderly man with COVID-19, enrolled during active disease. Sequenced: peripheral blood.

The CDR3 loop is CASRAVQETQYF. In nucleotides, the CDR3 is TGTGCCAGCAGGGCAGTCCAAGAGACCCAGTACTTC. The chain joins TRBV13 to TRBJ2-5, with unresolved D. Germline CDR1 and CDR2: PRHDT and FYEKMQ (reference sequence). V shed 6 bases and J shed 1 base, with 6 bases lying between them. This CDR3 comprises 12 residues.